Sequencing of this TCR beta chain was carried out in a study of blood T cell repertoires in COVID-19. Background on the study: Samples representing acute and convalescent COVID-19 were sourced from the United States, Italy and Spain. In each case, the material was cDNA or gDNA derived from T cells, B-cell-depleted T cells, or PBMCs.

Trimming shortened V by 2 bases and J by 4 bases, and 17 bases separated the two germline ends. The CDR3 length is 16 residues. CDR1 is GTSNPN, CDR2 SVGIG, per germline (reference sequence). Study processing details: Using reference gene primer amplification, nucleated cell counts were estimated. The data were produced by immunoSEQ multiplex PCR, yet TCRdb's version contains in-frame clones alone and is incomplete. V and J calls and clone size are as listed in that table; D and trimming were resolved from the DNA. The sample lists 150,000 or so clones, approximately 82% occurring once. V gene TRBV30 combines with J gene TRBJ1-4, with a weak D call TRBD1 (5 bases). This TCR was recovered from a woman between 45 and 65 years old in a cohort sampled during active or convalescent COVID-19. The sequencing input was peripheral blood. The DNA of the CDR3 is TGTGCCTGGAGTCCCCAGGGTGGAGGGAGTAATGAAAAACTGTTTTTT. This gives the protein CAWSPQGGGSNEKLFF.